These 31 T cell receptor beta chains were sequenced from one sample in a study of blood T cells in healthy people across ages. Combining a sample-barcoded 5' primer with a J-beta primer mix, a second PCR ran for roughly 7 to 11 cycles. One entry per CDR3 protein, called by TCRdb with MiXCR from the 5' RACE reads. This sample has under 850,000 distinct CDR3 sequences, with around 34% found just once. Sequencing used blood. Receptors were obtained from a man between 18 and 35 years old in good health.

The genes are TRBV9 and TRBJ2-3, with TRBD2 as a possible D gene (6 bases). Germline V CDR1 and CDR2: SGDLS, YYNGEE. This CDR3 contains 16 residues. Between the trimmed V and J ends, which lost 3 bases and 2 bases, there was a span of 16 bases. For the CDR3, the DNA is TGTGCCAGCAGCGAGATCGGGGGACCTACCACAGATACGCAGTATTTT. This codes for CASSEIGGPTTDTQYF.

This chain's CDR3 is CSARTGTYGYTF. In DNA, the CDR3 is TGCAGTGCTAGAACAGGGACCTATGGCTACACCTTC. The chain combines TRBV20-1 with TRBJ1-2; D possibly corresponds to TRBD1 (6 bases). The germline V gene has CDR1 DFQATT and CDR2 SNEGSKA (reference sequence). This CDR3 has 12 residues. Trimming took 2 bases from V and 4 from J, leaving 8 bases between them.

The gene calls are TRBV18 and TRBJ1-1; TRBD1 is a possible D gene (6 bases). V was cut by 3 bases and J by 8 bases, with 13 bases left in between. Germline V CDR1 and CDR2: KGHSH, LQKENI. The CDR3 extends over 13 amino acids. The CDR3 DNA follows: TGTGCCAGCTCACCCGGACAGCGTTTAGAAGCTTTCTTT. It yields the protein CASSPGQRLEAFF.

CDR3 bases: TGCAGCGTTGGGGAGGGGCAGGCCAAAAACATTCAGTACTTC. This sequence encodes CSVGEGQAKNIQYF. The chain carries TRBV29-1 and TRBJ2-4, with TRBD2 matching over 7 bases. CDR3 length equals 14 residues. Germline loops: CDR1 SQVTM, CDR2 ANQGSEA. Trimming removed 4 bases from V and 1 base from J; junction bases left unmatched: 4.

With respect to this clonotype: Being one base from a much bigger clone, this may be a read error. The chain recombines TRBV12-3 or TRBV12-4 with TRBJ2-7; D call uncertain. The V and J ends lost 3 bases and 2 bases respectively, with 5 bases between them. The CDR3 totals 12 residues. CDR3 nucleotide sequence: TGTGCCAGCAGTTTCACAGCCTACGAGCAGTACTTC. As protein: CASSFTAYEQYF.

The CDR3 loop reads CASSEGGLKNIQYF. For the CDR3, the DNA is TGTGCCAGCAGTGAAGGAGGCCTGAAAAACATTCAGTACTTC. V and J are TRBV6-1 and TRBJ2-4, with no clear D. V was clipped by 1 base and J by 4 bases, with 8 bases between them. The CDR3 is 14 residues long. Germline V lookup: CDR1 MNHNS, CDR2 SASEGT.

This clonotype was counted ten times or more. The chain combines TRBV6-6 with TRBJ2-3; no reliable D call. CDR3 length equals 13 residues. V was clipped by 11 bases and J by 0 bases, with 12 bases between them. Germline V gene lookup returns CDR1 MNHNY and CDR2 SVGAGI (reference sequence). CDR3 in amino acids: CAVEALSTDTQYF. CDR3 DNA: TGTGCCGTAGAGGCGCTGAGCACAGATACGCAGTATTTT.

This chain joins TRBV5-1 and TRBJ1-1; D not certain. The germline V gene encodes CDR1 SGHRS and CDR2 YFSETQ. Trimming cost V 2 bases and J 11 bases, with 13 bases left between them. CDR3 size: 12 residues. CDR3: CASSLGDSGAFF. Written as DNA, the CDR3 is TGCGCCAGCAGCTTAGGCGACTCGGGCGCTTTCTTT.

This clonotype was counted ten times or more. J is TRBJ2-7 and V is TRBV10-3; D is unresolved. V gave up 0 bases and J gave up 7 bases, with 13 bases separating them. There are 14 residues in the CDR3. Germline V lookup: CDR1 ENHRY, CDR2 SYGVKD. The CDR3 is CAISESGGGNEQYF. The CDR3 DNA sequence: TGTGCCATCAGTGAGTCCGGTGGTGGTAATGAGCAGTACTTC.

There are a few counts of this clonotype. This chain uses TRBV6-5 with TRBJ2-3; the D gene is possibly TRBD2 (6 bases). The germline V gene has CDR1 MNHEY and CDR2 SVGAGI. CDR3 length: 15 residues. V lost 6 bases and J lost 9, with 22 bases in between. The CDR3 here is CASSSSGAGAGTQYF. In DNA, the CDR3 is TGTGCCAGCAGCTCCTCCGGGGCAGGTGCGGGAACGCAGTATTTT.

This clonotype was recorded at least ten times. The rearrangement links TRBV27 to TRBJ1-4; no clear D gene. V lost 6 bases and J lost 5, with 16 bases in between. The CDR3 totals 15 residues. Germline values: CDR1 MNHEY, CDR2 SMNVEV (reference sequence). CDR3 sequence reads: CASSLLRAPNEKLFF. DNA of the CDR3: TGTGCCAGCAGCCTACTCCGGGCTCCCAATGAAAAACTGTTTTTT.

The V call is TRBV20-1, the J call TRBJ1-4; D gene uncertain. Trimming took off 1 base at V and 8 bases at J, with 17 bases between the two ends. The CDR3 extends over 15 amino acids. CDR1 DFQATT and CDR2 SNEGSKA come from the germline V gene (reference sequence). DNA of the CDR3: TGCAGTGCTAGAGCCCTTCGAGAGGGCGGAGAAAAACTGTTTTTT. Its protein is CSARALREGGEKLFF.

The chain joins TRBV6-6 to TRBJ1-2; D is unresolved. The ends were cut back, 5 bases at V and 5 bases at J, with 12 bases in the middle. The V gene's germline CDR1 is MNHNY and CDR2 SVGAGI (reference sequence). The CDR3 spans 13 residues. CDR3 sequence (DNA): TGTGCCAGCAGTGACACGGCAGCTTATGGCTACACCTTC. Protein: CASSDTAAYGYTF.

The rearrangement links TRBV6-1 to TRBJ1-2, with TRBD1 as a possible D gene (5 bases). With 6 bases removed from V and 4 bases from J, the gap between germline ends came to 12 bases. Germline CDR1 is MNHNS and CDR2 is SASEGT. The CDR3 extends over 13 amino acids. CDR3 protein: CASSADTGYGYTF. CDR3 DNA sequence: TGTGCCAGCAGCGCAGACACAGGCTATGGCTACACCTTC.

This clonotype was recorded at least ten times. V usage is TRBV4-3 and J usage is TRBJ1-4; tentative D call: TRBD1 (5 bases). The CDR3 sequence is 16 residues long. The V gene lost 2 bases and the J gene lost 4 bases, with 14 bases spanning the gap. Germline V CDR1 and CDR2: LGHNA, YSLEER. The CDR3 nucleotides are TGCGCCAGCAGCCAACTACCCAGGGATGTTAATGAAAAACTGTTTTTT. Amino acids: CASSQLPRDVNEKLFF.

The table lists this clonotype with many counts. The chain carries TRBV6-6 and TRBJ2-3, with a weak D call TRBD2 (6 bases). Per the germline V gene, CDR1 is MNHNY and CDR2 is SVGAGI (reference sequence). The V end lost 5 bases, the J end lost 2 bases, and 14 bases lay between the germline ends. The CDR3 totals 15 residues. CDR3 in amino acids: CASSKPGLFTDTQYF. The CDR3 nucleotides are TGTGCCAGCAGTAAGCCGGGACTCTTCACAGATACGCAGTATTTT.

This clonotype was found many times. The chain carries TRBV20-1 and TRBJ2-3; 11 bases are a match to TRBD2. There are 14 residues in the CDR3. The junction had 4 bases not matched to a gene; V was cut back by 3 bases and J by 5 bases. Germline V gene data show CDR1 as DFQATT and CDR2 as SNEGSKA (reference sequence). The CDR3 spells CSASRTSGRDTQYF. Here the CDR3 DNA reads TGCAGTGCTAGTAGGACTAGCGGGCGAGATACGCAGTATTTT.

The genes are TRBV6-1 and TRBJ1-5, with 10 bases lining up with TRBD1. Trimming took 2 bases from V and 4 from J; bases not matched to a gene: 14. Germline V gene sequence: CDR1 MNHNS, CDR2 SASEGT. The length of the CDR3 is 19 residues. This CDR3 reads CASSENRADRGNRNQPQHF. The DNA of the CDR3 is TGTGCCAGCAGTGAAAATAGGGCGGACAGGGGGAATAGGAATCAGCCCCAGCATTTT.

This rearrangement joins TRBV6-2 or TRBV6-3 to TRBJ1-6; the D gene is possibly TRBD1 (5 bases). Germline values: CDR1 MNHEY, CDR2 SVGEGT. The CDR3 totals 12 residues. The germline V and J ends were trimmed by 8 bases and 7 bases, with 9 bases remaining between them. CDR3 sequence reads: CASLDRNSPLHF. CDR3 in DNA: TGTGCCAGCCTCGACAGAAATTCACCCCTCCACTTT.

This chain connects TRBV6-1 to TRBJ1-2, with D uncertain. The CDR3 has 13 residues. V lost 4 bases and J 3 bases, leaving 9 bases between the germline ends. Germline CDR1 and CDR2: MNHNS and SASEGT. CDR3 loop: CASSGGNDYGYTF. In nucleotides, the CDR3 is TGTGCCAGCAGTGGTGGGAACGACTATGGCTACACCTTC.

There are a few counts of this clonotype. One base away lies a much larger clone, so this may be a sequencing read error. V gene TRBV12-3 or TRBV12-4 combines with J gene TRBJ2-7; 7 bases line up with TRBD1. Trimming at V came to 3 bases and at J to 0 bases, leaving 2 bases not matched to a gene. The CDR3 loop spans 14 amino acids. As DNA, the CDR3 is TGTGCCAGCAGTTTTGGGACAGACTCCTACGAGCAGTACGTC. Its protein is CASSFGTDSYEQYV.

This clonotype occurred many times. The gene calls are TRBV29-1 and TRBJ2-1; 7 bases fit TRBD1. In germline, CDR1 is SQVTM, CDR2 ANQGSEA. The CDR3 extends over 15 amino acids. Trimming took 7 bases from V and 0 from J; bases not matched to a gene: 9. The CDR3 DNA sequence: TGCAGCGGGTTAGGGGACAGTAGCTCCTACAATGAGCAGTTCTTC. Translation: CSGLGDSSSYNEQFF.

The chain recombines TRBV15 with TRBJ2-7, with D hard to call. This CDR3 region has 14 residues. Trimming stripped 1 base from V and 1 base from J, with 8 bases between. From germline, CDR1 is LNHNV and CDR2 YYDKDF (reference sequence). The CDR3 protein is CATSRVVRSYEQYF. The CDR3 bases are TGTGCCACCAGCAGAGTAGTCAGATCCTACGAGCAGTACTTC.

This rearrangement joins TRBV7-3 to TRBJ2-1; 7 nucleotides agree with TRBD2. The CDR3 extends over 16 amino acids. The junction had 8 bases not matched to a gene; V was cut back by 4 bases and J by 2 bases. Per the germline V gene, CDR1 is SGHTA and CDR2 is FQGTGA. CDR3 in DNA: TGTGCCAGCAGCTCCCTATCTAGCGGACCCTACAATGAGCAGTTCTTC. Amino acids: CASSSLSSGPYNEQFF.

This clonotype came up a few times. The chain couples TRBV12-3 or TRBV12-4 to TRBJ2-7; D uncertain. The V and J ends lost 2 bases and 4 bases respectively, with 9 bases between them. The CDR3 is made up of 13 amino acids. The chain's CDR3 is CASSLSIPYEQYF. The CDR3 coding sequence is TGTGCCAGCAGTTTATCCATACCATACGAGCAGTACTTC.

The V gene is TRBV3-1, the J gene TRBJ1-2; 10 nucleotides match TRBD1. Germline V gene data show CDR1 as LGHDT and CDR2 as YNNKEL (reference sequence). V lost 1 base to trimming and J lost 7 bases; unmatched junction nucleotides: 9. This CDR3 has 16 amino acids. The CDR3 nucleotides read TGTGCCAGCAGCCAAGCCCTCTCCGACAGGGGGCCTGGCTACACCTTC. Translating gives CASSQALSDRGPGYTF.

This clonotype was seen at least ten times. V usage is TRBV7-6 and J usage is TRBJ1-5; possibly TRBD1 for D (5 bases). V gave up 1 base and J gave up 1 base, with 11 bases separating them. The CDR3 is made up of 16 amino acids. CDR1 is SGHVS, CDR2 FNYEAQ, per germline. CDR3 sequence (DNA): TGTGCCAGCAGCTTAGGGGCAGGGCCCAGCAATCAGCCCCAGCATTTT. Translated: CASSLGAGPSNQPQHF.

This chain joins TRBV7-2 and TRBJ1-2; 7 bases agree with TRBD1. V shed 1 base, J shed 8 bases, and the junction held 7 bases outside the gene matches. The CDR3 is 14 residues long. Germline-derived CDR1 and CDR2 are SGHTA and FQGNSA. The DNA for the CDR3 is TGTGCCAGCAGCTTAGTGGAGGGGGCTATGGGCTACACCTTC. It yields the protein CASSLVEGAMGYTF.

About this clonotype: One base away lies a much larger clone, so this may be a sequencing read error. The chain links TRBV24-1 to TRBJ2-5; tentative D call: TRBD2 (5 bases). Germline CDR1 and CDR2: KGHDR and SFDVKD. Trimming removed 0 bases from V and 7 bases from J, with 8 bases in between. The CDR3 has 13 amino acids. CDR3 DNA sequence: TGTGCCACCAGTGATTTGAGTGGAGGGACCCAGTACTTC. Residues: CATSDLSGGTQYF.

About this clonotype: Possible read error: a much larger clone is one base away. The CDR3 sequence is CACSQGEGIQYF. In DNA form, the CDR3 reads TGTGCCTGCAGCCAGGGGGAAGGCATTCAGTACTTC. The chain is built from TRBV4-2 and TRBJ2-4, with 7 bases aligning to TRBD1. CDR1 LGHNA and CDR2 YNFKEQ come from the germline V gene. There are 12 residues in the CDR3.

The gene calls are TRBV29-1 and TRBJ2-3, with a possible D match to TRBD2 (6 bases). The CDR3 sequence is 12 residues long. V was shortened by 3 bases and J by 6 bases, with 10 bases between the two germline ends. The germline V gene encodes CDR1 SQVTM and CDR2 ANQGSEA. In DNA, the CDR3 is TGCAGCGTTGACCGGGGGAGGGATACGCAGTATTTT. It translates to CSVDRGRDTQYF.